Below, 9 T cell receptor beta chains from the same sample are listed, as sequenced in a study of post-analysis software for immune sequencing data. Regarding the study as a whole: Five or six TRBV segments, TRBV5-6, TRBV5-1 and TRBV20-1 among them, were found more frequent in patients than controls.

Unique molecular identifiers featured in each of the TCR beta cDNA libraries. TCRdb analysed the PCR reads with MiXCR anew, one entry per CDR3 protein. The sample holds hundreds of thousands of distinct CDR3 sequences, roughly 27% seen once. No antigens are known for them. Specimen: blood. Every receptor here comes from a girl between 10 and 17 years old with multiple sclerosis.

This clonotype was seen a few times. The V gene is TRBV5-1, the J gene TRBJ2-3; 15 nucleotides align to TRBD2. Germline assignment: CDR1 SGHRS and CDR2 YFSETQ. This CDR3 is 19 amino acids long. Trimming at V came to 3 bases and at J to 0 bases, leaving 8 bases not matched to a gene. The CDR3 DNA is TGCGCCAGCAGCTCGGGACTAGCGGGGGGCCGAACTAGCACAGATACGCAGTATTTT. Translating gives CASSSGLAGGRTSTDTQYF.

The chain uses TRBV20-1 and TRBJ1-2, with D hard to call. Germline lookup yields CDR1 DFQATT and CDR2 SNEGSKA (reference sequence). V gave up 7 bases and J gave up 8 bases, with 23 bases separating them. The CDR3 extends over 14 amino acids. DNA for the CDR3: TGCAGTGTACCAACACCGGCCGCGGCGGGAGGCTACACCTTC. This codes for CSVPTPAAAGGYTF.

The sample holds a few counts of this clonotype. This chain connects TRBV7-2 to TRBJ2-3; D unclear. With 4 bases removed from V and 2 bases from J, the gap between germline ends came to 10 bases. CDR3 length: 14 amino acids. The germline CDR1 and CDR2 sequences are SGHTA and FQGNSA. This CDR3 is CASSYSQTTDTQYF. CDR3 bases: TGTGCCAGCAGCTACTCACAGACCACAGATACGCAGTATTTT.

The chain recombines TRBV7-9 with TRBJ2-7, with TRBD1 matching 9 bases. The CDR3 runs 16 residues. Losses at the gene ends were 5 bases for V and 4 bases for J; bases not matched to a gene: 12. Per the germline V gene, CDR1 is SEHNR and CDR2 is FQNEAQ (reference sequence). CDR3 coding DNA: TGTGCCAGCAGCCTACTTCGGACAGGGGAAACATACGAGCAGTACTTC. It encodes CASSLLRTGETYEQYF.

This chain connects TRBV12-3 or TRBV12-4 to TRBJ2-5; tentative D call: TRBD2 (6 bases). V was shortened by 7 bases and J by 4 bases, with 16 bases between the two germline ends. This CDR3 spans 14 amino acids. The CDR3 nucleotides read TGTGCCAGCACCGATGGGGGGACCGTAGAGACCCAGTACTTC. This codes for CASTDGGTVETQYF.

The rearrangement links TRBV4-2 to TRBJ2-3; TRBD2 is a possible D gene (6 bases). CDR3 length equals 15 residues. Trimming left V 0 bases short and J 5 bases short, with 12 bases between. Germline V CDR1 and CDR2: LGHNA, YNFKEQ. CDR3 bases: TGTGCCAGCAGCCAAGATGTCTTCGGGGGAGATACGCAGTATTTT. Translating it yields CASSQDVFGGDTQYF.

This clonotype was seen a handful of times. J is TRBJ2-5 and V is TRBV7-2, with unresolved D. The last part of the DNA fits TRBJ2-7 better; the J call may be wrong. The CDR3 contains 12 residues. Germline CDR1 is SGHTA and CDR2 is FQGNSA. CDR3 region: CASSSATYEQYF. CDR3 bases: TGTGCCAGCAGCTCAGCTACCTACGAGCAGTACTTC.

This clonotype was picked up a small number of times. The rearrangement links TRBV5-1 to TRBJ2-4, with D perhaps TRBD1 (8 bases). Germline CDR1 reads SGHRS; CDR2 reads YFSETQ. This CDR3 contains 14 residues. Trimming stripped 4 bases from V and 7 bases from J, with 15 bases between. CDR3 loop: CASSEQGEGNIQYF. CDR3 sequence (DNA): TGCGCCAGCAGCGAACAGGGGGAGGGCAACATTCAGTACTTC.

The chain carries TRBV20-1 and TRBJ2-1; 11 bases align to TRBD2. In germline, CDR1 is DFQATT, CDR2 SNEGSKA (reference sequence). CDR3 length equals 15 residues. With V trimmed by 7 bases and J by 8 bases, 13 bases remained unmatched. In DNA form, the CDR3 reads TGCAGTGTCTCGGGGATTAGCGGGAGGGCCCATGAGCAGTTCTTC. Protein: CSVSGISGRAHEQFF.